By sample share, the clone carrying this TCR beta chain is medium-sized. Its antigen is unidentified. TCRdb processed the 5' RACE reads anew with MiXCR; each CDR3 protein has one entry. Seen here are about 5,900 distinct CDR3 sequences, roughly 16% observed once, and the top ten hold about 14%. This record belongs to a study of spatial heterogeneity in lung cancer. This sample's time point: sample taken at primary tumor resection. Whole RNA from tumor, nontumor lung or frozen PBMC was sequenced unsorted. Findings and limits, study-wide: The study found that expanded intratumoral alpha and beta TCR counts tracked tumor mutation counts. The study found that ubiquitous and regional expanded TCR counts tracked ubiquitous and regional nonsynonymous mutations, respectively.

The CDR3 loop spans 13 amino acids. V was clipped by 3 bases and J by 5 bases, with 9 bases between them. CDR1 is MGHRA and CDR2 is YSYEKL in the germline V gene. This chain uses TRBV4-1 with TRBJ2-3, with D unresolved. Material: lung tumor tissue, obtained at surgery. The TCR comes from a male donor with early-stage non-small cell lung cancer. The CDR3 loop reads CASSHFSRDTQYF. The CDR3 DNA reads TGCGCCAGCAGCCATTTCAGCCGAGATACGCAGTATTTT.